The 26 T cell receptor beta chains below come from one sample, sequenced in a study of cytomegalovirus exposure and HLA in healthy donors. Assay used: immunoSEQ multiplex PCR; TCRdb lists only in-frame clones, some missing. The sample shows about 70,000 clones, 94% of them seen only once. Sequenced material: PBMCs. These receptors were collected from a young woman in good health and CMV-seropositive.

This chain uses TRBV5-6 with TRBJ1-5; tentatively, D is TRBD1 (5 bases). Germline V gene lookup returns CDR1 SGHDT and CDR2 YYEEEE. Trimming took off 2 bases at V and 2 bases at J, with 14 bases between the two ends. This CDR3 region has 16 residues. CDR3 loop: CASSFAPGGGNQPQHF. The CDR3 bases are TGTGCCAGCAGCTTTGCCCCCGGGGGGGGCAATCAGCCCCAGCATTTT. Using reference TRBV5-6 and TRBJ1-5 for the parts outside the CDR3, the full variable domain is DAGVTQSPTHLIKTRGQQVTLRCSPKSGHDTVSWYQQALGQGPQFIFQYYEEEERQRGNFPDRFSGHQFPNYSSELNVNALLLGDSALYLCASSFAPGGGNQPQHFGDGTRLSIL.

V usage is TRBV20-1 and J usage is TRBJ2-4, with D possibly matching TRBD1 (6 bases). Germline V gives CDR1 DFQATT, CDR2 SNEGSKA (reference sequence). CDR3 length: 11 amino acids. V was cut by 4 bases and J by 13 bases, with 14 bases left in between. The CDR3 loop reads CSAKSLDRQYF. For the CDR3, the DNA is TGCAGTGCTAAGTCTCTGGACAGACAGTACTTC.

V and J are TRBV20-1 and TRBJ2-1, with D perhaps TRBD2 (5 bases). Germline V gene lookup returns CDR1 DFQATT and CDR2 SNEGSKA (reference sequence). V was cut by 1 base and J by 9 bases, with 7 bases left in between. CDR3 length: 11 amino acids. This CDR3 reads CSARGGGEQFF. The CDR3 DNA reads as TGCAGTGCTAGAGGCGGAGGTGAGCAGTTCTTC.

The rearrangement uses TRBV7-2 and TRBJ1-2; the match to TRBD1 covers 8 bases. V was pared by 3 bases and J by 8 bases, with 14 bases of the junction left unmatched. CDR1 is SGHTA, CDR2 FQGNSA, per germline. This CDR3 spans 16 amino acids. The CDR3 spells CASSLAGTGGYRGYTF. CDR3 nucleotide sequence: TGTGCCAGCAGCTTGGCCGGGACAGGAGGTTATAGGGGCTACACCTTC.

The CDR3 loop reads CASSLSEQGDTEAFF. CDR3 DNA sequence: TGTGCCAGCAGCTTATCGGAACAGGGGGACACTGAAGCTTTCTTT. The J gene is TRBJ1-1, the V gene TRBV7-8; TRBD1 matches at 8 bases. The CDR3 has 15 amino acids. Germline loops: CDR1 SGHVS, CDR2 FQNEAQ. Trimming cost V 2 bases and J 3 bases; bases outside gene matches: 5.

This chain uses TRBV2 with TRBJ2-7; D is perhaps TRBD2 (7 bases). Germline V gene data show CDR1 as SNHLY and CDR2 as FYNNEI. The CDR3 is 18 residues long. The V end lost 2 bases, the J end lost 4 bases, and 24 bases lay between the germline ends. The CDR3 nucleotides are TGTGCCAGCAGTGAATTCTCCGGCGGGGGCAGAGGCTATTACGAGCAGTACTTC. This codes for CASSEFSGGGRGYYEQYF. The full variable domain, rest sourced from reference TRBV2 and TRBJ2-7, is EPEVTQTPSHQVTQMGQEVILRCVPISNHLYFYWYRQILGQKVEFLVSFYNNEISEKSEIFDDQFSVERPDGSNFTLKIRSTKLEDSAMYFCASSEFSGGGRGYYEQYFGPGTRLTVT.

The rearrangement links TRBV15 to TRBJ1-2, with D unresolved. This CDR3 has 13 residues. V shed 4 bases and J shed 4 bases, with 10 bases lying between them. CDR1 is LNHNV, CDR2 YYDKDF, per germline (reference sequence). CDR3 in DNA: TGTGCCACCAGCACCTACCGGAGCTATGGCTACACCTTC. This sequence encodes CATSTYRSYGYTF.

The V call is TRBV2, the J call TRBJ2-7; TRBD1 matches at 7 bases. Trimming at V came to 4 bases and at J to 5 bases, leaving 5 bases not matched to a gene. The CDR3 length is 13 residues. The germline V gene encodes CDR1 SNHLY and CDR2 FYNNEI. The CDR3 is CASSGGGLDEQYF. The CDR3, as DNA: TGTGCCAGCAGTGGAGGGGGCCTTGACGAGCAGTACTTC. The variable domain in full, with the rest retrieved from reference TRBV2 and TRBJ2-7, is EPEVTQTPSHQVTQMGQEVILRCVPISNHLYFYWYRQILGQKVEFLVSFYNNEISEKSEIFDDQFSVERPDGSNFTLKIRSTKLEDSAMYFCASSGGGLDEQYFGPGTRLTVT.

The gene calls are TRBV27 and TRBJ2-7, with D possibly matching TRBD1 (6 bases). The CDR3 loop spans 15 amino acids. Trimming took 5 bases from V and 1 from J, leaving 15 bases between them. CDR1 and CDR2 from the germline V gene are MNHEY and SMNVEV (reference sequence). The CDR3 sequence: CASSPVGTRSYEQYF. Written as DNA, the CDR3 is TGTGCCAGCAGTCCCGTCGGGACAAGGTCCTACGAGCAGTACTTC.

The rearrangement joins TRBV5-8 to TRBJ1-1; no reliable D call. CDR3 length: 15 residues. Germline V gives CDR1 SGHTS, CDR2 YDEGEE. Trimming pared 5 bases from V and 7 bases from J, leaving 21 bases between. CDR3 in amino acids: CASSFGLRWRLEAFF. CDR3 in DNA: TGTGCCAGCAGTTTTGGACTCCGGTGGAGACTTGAAGCTTTCTTT.

This chain connects TRBV30 to TRBJ2-1; the match to TRBD2 covers 14 bases. This CDR3 region has 14 residues. Germline assignment: CDR1 GTSNPN and CDR2 SVGIG (reference sequence). The trim removed 2 bases at V and 15 bases at J, leaving 9 bases unmatched. CDR3 sequence: CAWSLGTSGSSAFF. The CDR3 bases are TGTGCCTGGAGTCTAGGGACTAGCGGGAGCTCTGCGTTCTTC.

CDR3 amino acids: CASSLGATDTQYF. The CDR3 DNA follows: TGTGCCAGCAGCTTAGGTGCGACTGATACGCAGTATTTT. The chain has TRBV5-8 and TRBJ2-3; no clear D. This CDR3 has 13 residues. Germline-derived CDR1 and CDR2 are SGHTS and YDEGEE. Trimming cost V 2 bases and J 6 bases, with 10 bases left between them.

The J gene is TRBJ2-7, the V gene TRBV11-2; 7 bases are shared with TRBD2. There are 15 residues in the CDR3. J was trimmed by 2 bases and V by 1 base; bases with no gene match: 5. CDR1 and CDR2 from the germline V gene are SGHAT and FQNNGV. The CDR3 nucleotides read TGTGCCAGCAGCTTAGGGCTAGCGGAAACCTACGAGCAGTACTTC. Translation gives CASSLGLAETYEQYF.

The rearrangement uses TRBV5-6 and TRBJ1-2, with a tentative D call TRBD1 (5 bases). The ends were cut back, 1 base at V and 3 bases at J, with 13 bases in the middle. The CDR3 extends over 15 amino acids. Germline values: CDR1 SGHDT, CDR2 YYEEEE. The CDR3 DNA sequence: TGTGCCAGCAGCTTGCTAGGGGCCAGGGACTATGGCTACACCTTC. Translated: CASSLLGARDYGYTF. Full variable domain (outside the CDR3, taken from reference TRBV5-6 and TRBJ1-2): DAGVTQSPTHLIKTRGQQVTLRCSPKSGHDTVSWYQQALGQGPQFIFQYYEEEERQRGNFPDRFSGHQFPNYSSELNVNALLLGDSALYLCASSLLGARDYGYTFGSGTRLTVV.

In this sample, this clone turned up a few times. The V call is TRBV7-9, the J call TRBJ2-3, with 10 bases lining up with TRBD2. This CDR3 comprises 16 residues. J gave up 2 bases and V 5 bases, and 7 bases lay outside the gene matches. In germline, CDR1 is SEHNR, CDR2 FQNEAQ (reference sequence). For the CDR3, the DNA is TGTGCCAGCAGCCCGCCCGGGACTAGCGACACAGATACGCAGTATTTT. Its translation: CASSPPGTSDTDTQYF.

CDR3 amino acids: CASSKALRGQGADYGYTF. CDR3 sequence (DNA): TGTGCCAGCAGCAAAGCGCTAAGGGGACAGGGGGCTGACTATGGCTACACCTTC. The V gene is TRBV21-1, the J gene TRBJ1-2; the table's D call, TRBD1, was not checked against the DNA. TRBV21-1 is labeled a pseudogene. This CDR3 contains 18 residues.

The chain carries TRBV2 and TRBJ1-1, with TRBD1 matching over 7 bases. V was clipped by 8 bases and J by 0 bases; unmatched bases: 6. In germline, CDR1 is SNHLY, CDR2 FYNNEI. CDR3 length equals 14 residues. CDR3 nucleotides: TGTGCCAGCGGGGGACAGAGACTGAACACTGAAGCTTTCTTT. Translating it yields CASGGQRLNTEAFF.

To note about this clone: A junction boundary mismatches the germline segment, possibly from a read error. J is TRBJ1-2 and V is TRBV5-6; 7 nucleotides line up with TRBD1. This CDR3 has 11 amino acids. Per germline, CDR1 SGHDT and CDR2 YYEEEE. The CDR3 region is CASSYSGTAFF. DNA of the CDR3: TGTGCCAGCAGCTACTCCGGGACAGCTTTCTTC.

The gene calls are TRBV11-3 and TRBJ2-1; 10 bases line up with TRBD2. In germline, CDR1 is SGHNT, CDR2 YENEEA. CDR3 length equals 17 residues. Unmatched junction bases numbered 11, after V lost 3 bases and J lost 6 bases. CDR3 amino acids: CASSLGRGASGSNEQFF. In DNA, the CDR3 is TGTGCCAGCAGCTTGGGCAGAGGGGCTAGCGGGAGCAATGAGCAGTTCTTC. Supplemented by reference TRBV11-3 and TRBJ2-1, the full variable domain reads EAGVVQSPRYKIIEKKQPVAFWCNPISGHNTLYWYLQNLGQGPELLIRYENEEAVDDSQLPKDRFSAERLKGVDSTLKIQPAELGDSAVYLCASSLGRGASGSNEQFFGPGTRLTVL.

The chain couples TRBV7-2 to TRBJ1-1, with 9 nucleotides matching TRBD1. Germline assignment: CDR1 SGHTA and CDR2 FQGNSA. V shed 5 bases, J shed 0 bases, and the junction held 7 bases outside the gene matches. CDR3 length: 16 residues. The CDR3 here is CASSGRTGAMNTEAFF. Here the CDR3 DNA reads TGTGCCAGCAGCGGTAGGACAGGGGCCATGAACACTGAAGCTTTCTTT. Complete variable domain (other parts from reference TRBV7-2 and TRBJ1-1): GAGVSQSPSNKVTEKGKDVELRCDPISGHTALYWYRQSLGQGLEFLIYFQGNSAPDKSGLPSDRFSAERTGGSVSTLTIQRTQQEDSAVYLCASSGRTGAMNTEAFFGQGTRLTVV.

This chain links TRBV9 with TRBJ1-2, with D possibly matching TRBD1 (6 bases). This CDR3 is built from 13 residues. V lost 5 bases and J 8 bases, leaving 16 bases between the germline ends. Per germline, CDR1 SGDLS and CDR2 YYNGEE. CDR3 bases: TGTGCCAGCAGGAGGGACAACCTCAGCGGCTACACCTTC. As protein: CASRRDNLSGYTF.

The chain recombines TRBV10-3 with TRBJ2-7; TRBD2 agrees at 10 bases. The CDR3 contains 19 residues. Germline V gene sequence: CDR1 ENHRY, CDR2 SYGVKD. V shed 3 bases and J 7 bases; nucleotides not matched to a gene: 21. Written as DNA, the CDR3 is TGTGCCATCAGTGAAGGGCGGGCAGCTTACCTAGCGGGGGTCTATGAGCAGTACTTC. Translation gives CAISEGRAAYLAGVYEQYF.

In this sample, this clone turned up a few times. V is TRBV7-2 and J is TRBJ2-7; TRBD2 agrees at 7 bases. Germline loops: CDR1 SGHTA, CDR2 FQGNSA. This CDR3 spans 14 amino acids. V gave up 5 bases and J gave up 3 bases; unmatched junction bases: 7. The CDR3, as DNA: TGTGCCAGCAGCGTCGGGACTAATCTCTACGAGCAGTACTTC. Its translation is CASSVGTNLYEQYF.

This chain links TRBV6-4 with TRBJ2-1; 11 bases fit TRBD2. The length of the CDR3 is 16 residues. Trimming cost V 3 bases and J 4 bases; bases outside gene matches: 5. Germline CDR1 MRHNA, CDR2 SNTAGT. CDR3 protein: CASSDHSGGDYNEQFF. The DNA for the CDR3 is TGTGCCAGCAGTGATCATAGCGGGGGGGATTACAATGAGCAGTTCTTC.

This clone was counted once. V and J are TRBV4-2 and TRBJ2-7, with D tentatively TRBD2 (5 bases). The CDR3 runs to 16 residues. Between the trimmed V and J ends, which lost 1 base and 2 bases, there was a span of 15 bases. The germline V gene has CDR1 LGHNA and CDR2 YNFKEQ. The CDR3 DNA sequence: TGTGCCAGCAGCCAAGTCTCCGGGGAAGGACCCTACGAGCAGTACTTC. Translating gives CASSQVSGEGPYEQYF.

The chain combines TRBV5-1 with TRBJ2-7; 10 bases fit TRBD2. The CDR3 runs 15 residues. The trim removed 3 bases at V and 3 bases at J, leaving 6 bases unmatched. Germline V CDR1 and CDR2: SGHRS, YFSETQ. CDR3 nucleotides: TGCGCCAGCAGCTCGTATCTAGCGGGAGTCTACGAGCAGTACTTC. Its translation is CASSSYLAGVYEQYF.